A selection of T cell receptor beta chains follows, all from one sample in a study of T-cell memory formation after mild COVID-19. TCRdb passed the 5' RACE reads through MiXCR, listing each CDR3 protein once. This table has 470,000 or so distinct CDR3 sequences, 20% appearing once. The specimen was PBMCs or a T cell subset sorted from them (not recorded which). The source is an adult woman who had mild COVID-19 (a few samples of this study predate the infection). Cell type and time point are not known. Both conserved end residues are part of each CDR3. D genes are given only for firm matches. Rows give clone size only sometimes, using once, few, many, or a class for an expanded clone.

DNA: TGTGCCAGCAGTAGTTCCAGCCAAGCAACTAATGAAAAACTGTTTTTT
CDR3: CASSSSSQATNEKLFF
J: TRBJ1-4
D: NA
size: few
V: TRBV12-3/TRBV12-4

DNA: TGTGCCAGCAGGCCGGGACAGGGGGGCACTGGGGCCAACGTCCTGACTTTC
CDR3: CASRPGQGGTGANVLTF
J: TRBJ2-6
D: TRBD1
size: few
V: TRBV12-3/TRBV12-4

DNA: TGTGCCAGCAGCTTAACCTCGACAGGGTGGGAGACCCAGTACTTC
CDR3: CASSLTSTGWETQYF
J: TRBJ2-5
D: TRBD1
size: NA
V: TRBV7-2

DNA: TGTGCCAGCAGTTTTGCGGGGCGGAGTTCCTACGAGCAGTACTTC
CDR3: CASSFAGRSSYEQYF
J: TRBJ2-7
D: NA
size: few
V: TRBV12-3/TRBV12-4

DNA: TGTGCCAGCAGCTTAAGCCTGGGCAAAGAGACCCAGTACTTC
CDR3: CASSLSLGKETQYF
J: TRBJ2-5
D: NA
size: NA
V: TRBV7-6

DNA: TGTGCCAGCAGTTCTCTCTACGAGCAGTACTTC
CDR3: CASSSLYEQYF
J: TRBJ2-7
D: NA
size: many
V: TRBV12-3/TRBV12-4

DNA: TGCGCCAGCAGCCAAGCACCAGGGGGCCTGGATGAGCAGTTCTTC
CDR3: CASSQAPGGLDEQFF
J: TRBJ2-1
D: TRBD1
size: NA
V: TRBV4-1

DNA: TGTGCCAGCAGCCCCGGTCGGCTAGCGGGGGGGGATGAGCAGTTCTTC
CDR3: CASSPGRLAGGDEQFF
J: TRBJ2-1
D: TRBD2
size: NA
V: TRBV7-3

DNA: TGCAGTGCTGCGCCCGGGACTAGAAAAAACATTCAGTACTTC
CDR3: CSAAPGTRKNIQYF
J: TRBJ2-4
D: TRBD2
size: NA
V: TRBV20-1

DNA: TGCGCCAGCAGCGTGGGGAGCACAGCTTCCTACGAGCAGTACTTC
CDR3: CASSVGSTASYEQYF
J: TRBJ2-7
D: NA
size: NA
V: TRBV5-1

DNA: TGTGCCGCTGGGCCTGAAGCTTTCTTT
CDR3: CAAGPEAFF
J: TRBJ1-1
D: NA
size: few
V: TRBV7-9

DNA: TGTGCCAGCAGCTTAGACGTATATCAGCCCCAGCATTTT
CDR3: CASSLDVYQPQHF
J: TRBJ1-5
D: NA
size: few
V: TRBV7-7

DNA: TGTGCCACCAGTGATTCCCTTATGACCTTGAACACCGGGGAGCTGTTTTTT
CDR3: CATSDSLMTLNTGELFF
J: TRBJ2-2
D: NA
size: NA
V: TRBV24-1

DNA: TGTGCCAGCAGTACGCGGTCCACCGGGGAGCTGTTTTTT
CDR3: CASSTRSTGELFF
J: TRBJ2-2
D: NA
size: many
V: TRBV12-3/TRBV12-4

DNA: TGCAGTGCCCAACCTAGGGATTCCCGTGGCTACACCTTC
CDR3: CSAQPRDSRGYTF
J: TRBJ1-2
D: NA
size: NA
V: TRBV20-1

DNA: TGTGCCAGCAGCCATACATGGGCCGGGGAGCTGTTTTTT
CDR3: CASSHTWAGELFF
J: TRBJ2-2
D: NA
size: NA
V: TRBV7-3

DNA: TGCGCCAGCAGCCAGACAGGGGCGAACACTGAAGCTTTCTTT
CDR3: CASSQTGANTEAFF
J: TRBJ1-1
D: TRBD1
size: NA
V: TRBV5-1

DNA: TGTGCCAGCAGTTACGGGTACAGCGGCAGCACAGATACGCAGTATTTT
CDR3: CASSYGYSGSTDTQYF
J: TRBJ2-3
D: NA
size: few
V: TRBV6-2/TRBV6-3

DNA: TGCAGTGCTAGAGCCCCTCTGGGCAGGGGAAATGAGCAGTTCTTC
CDR3: CSARAPLGRGNEQFF
J: TRBJ2-1
D: NA
size: few
V: TRBV20-1

DNA: TGTGCCAGCAGTTACTCGCCGGGACTAGGCGGGGTTTACGAGCAGTACTTC
CDR3: CASSYSPGLGGVYEQYF
J: TRBJ2-7
D: TRBD2
size: few
V: TRBV6-2/TRBV6-3

DNA: TGTGCCAGCAGCGGTCGACTAGCGGGAAGTGGCGCCGGGGAGCTGTTTTTT
CDR3: CASSGRLAGSGAGELFF
J: TRBJ2-2
D: TRBD2
size: few
V: TRBV7-9

DNA: TGCGCCAGCAGCCCTAACCCCGGGGTACCGGCCGGGGAGCTGTTTTTT
CDR3: CASSPNPGVPAGELFF
J: TRBJ2-2
D: NA
size: few
V: TRBV5-1

DNA: TGTGCCAGCAGCTTAGTAGGACTAGCGGGGGGTCTCCCCAATGAGCAGTTCTTC
CDR3: CASSLVGLAGGLPNEQFF
J: TRBJ2-1
D: TRBD2
size: NA
V: TRBV7-8

DNA: TGTGCCAGCAGCCACGCACAGGGTAGAGGAACGCAGTATTTT
CDR3: CASSHAQGRGTQYF
J: TRBJ2-3
D: NA
size: NA
V: TRBV3-1

DNA: TGTGCCATCAGTGGGAGTAAGGGGAACACTGAAGCTTTCTTT
CDR3: CAISGSKGNTEAFF
J: TRBJ1-1
D: NA
size: few
V: TRBV10-3

DNA: TGCGCCAGCAGCCCGTGGACAGGGACTAATTCACCCCTCCACTTT
CDR3: CASSPWTGTNSPLHF
J: TRBJ1-6
D: TRBD1
size: NA
V: TRBV4-1

DNA: TGTGCCAGTAGCTACGGGTACACCGGGGAGCTGTTTTTT
CDR3: CASSYGYTGELFF
J: TRBJ2-2
D: NA
size: NA
V: TRBV19

DNA: TGCGCCAGCAGCTTGAATAGCGGGGCCTCCTACGAGCAGTACTTC
CDR3: CASSLNSGASYEQYF
J: TRBJ2-7
D: TRBD2
size: few
V: TRBV5-1

DNA: TGTGCCAGCAGCTCGGGACAGGTCTTCAATGAGCAGTTCTTC
CDR3: CASSSGQVFNEQFF
J: TRBJ2-1
D: TRBD1
size: NA
V: TRBV5-5

DNA: TGTGCCAGCAGCTCGCTCGGTCGCGGAGAGACCCAGTACTTC
CDR3: CASSSLGRGETQYF
J: TRBJ2-5
D: NA
size: few
V: TRBV28

DNA: TGTGCCAGCAGTGAGGGGCCCGCAGTAATCACTGAAGCTTTCTTT
CDR3: CASSEGPAVITEAFF
J: TRBJ1-1
D: NA
size: NA
V: TRBV27

DNA: TGTGCCAGCAGTTACCCTTACTACACCGGGGAGCTGTTTTTT
CDR3: CASSYPYYTGELFF
J: TRBJ2-2
D: NA
size: few
V: TRBV6-2/TRBV6-3

DNA: TGTGCCACCAGTGACCCCCCTCGGACTAGCGGGTGGCAGGATACGCAGTATTTT
CDR3: CATSDPPRTSGWQDTQYF
J: TRBJ2-3
D: TRBD2
size: NA
V: TRBV24-1

DNA: TGCGCCAGCGCACAGGGCAATAATTCACCCCTCCACTTT
CDR3: CASAQGNNSPLHF
J: TRBJ1-6
D: NA
size: few
V: TRBV5-1

DNA: TGTGCCAGCAGCGTCCGGGACAGGAACACTGAAGCTTTCTTT
CDR3: CASSVRDRNTEAFF
J: TRBJ1-1
D: TRBD1
size: few
V: TRBV5-5

DNA: TGTGCCAGCAGTTACGTCAATGAGCAGTTCTTC
CDR3: CASSYVNEQFF
J: TRBJ2-1
D: NA
size: few
V: TRBV12-3/TRBV12-4

DNA: TGTGCCAGCAGCTTAGATTTGAGAGATACGCAGTATTTT
CDR3: CASSLDLRDTQYF
J: TRBJ2-3
D: NA
size: NA
V: TRBV11-2

DNA: TGTGCCAGCAGCCTTGGGGACCCGAATGAAAAACTGTTTTTT
CDR3: CASSLGDPNEKLFF
J: TRBJ1-4
D: NA
size: few
V: TRBV12-3/TRBV12-4

DNA: TGCGCCAGCAGCCAAGATATGGTCGGACAGCCCCAGCATTTT
CDR3: CASSQDMVGQPQHF
J: TRBJ1-5
D: NA
size: NA
V: TRBV4-3

DNA: TGTGCCAGCAGTTTAGGCCAGGGGCCCTCATATGGCTACACCTTC
CDR3: CASSLGQGPSYGYTF
J: TRBJ1-2
D: NA
size: few
V: TRBV12-3/TRBV12-4